This entry describes one T cell receptor (beta chain). The table lists this clonotype with a count of one. The antigen it binds to is not known. The sample holds no much larger clone one base away, and base qualities are not on file. One read alone is weak evidence. Ophthalmopathy patients had moderately to severely active disease, Clinical Activity Score of at least 3, NOSPECS grade of at least 4, and disease duration under 3 months. Patients with other autoimmune diseases, uncontrolled infections, pregnancy or lactation were excluded from the study. Diagnosis relied on clinical symptoms, serum thyroxine, TRAb, thyroid ultrasound and orbital computed tomography. Using Ficoll-Paque density gradient centrifugation, PBMCs were isolated from 9.5 to 10 ml of fresh peripheral blood. Total RNA was extracted using Trizol reagent, and RNA quality was checked on an Agilent 2100 Bioanalyzer. The entry originates in a study of Graves' ophthalmopathy and Graves' hyperthyroidism (dated by TCRdb to about 2018). In the study overall: Peripheral blood was collected at initial diagnosis, before any treatment. The study used signatures of the TCR beta repertoire to tell Graves' ophthalmopathy apart from Graves' hyperthyroidism and to predict which patients would progress to ophthalmopathy. In total, 135 blood samples were TCR-sequenced: fewer than 50 ophthalmopathy, some 75 hyperthyroidism and some 17 hyperthyroidism-to-ophthalmopathy patients. To explore V-J signatures that distinguish ophthalmopathy from hyperthyroidism, a discovery set of 100 patients was enrolled, made up of under 50 with ophthalmopathy and around 57 with stable hyperthyroidism. An independent validation cohort comprised under 20 hyperthyroidism patients and 15 to 17 patients who later progressed from hyperthyroidism to ophthalmopathy. In over 5 hyperthyroidism patients, the T-cell repertoire of thyroid tissue was compared with the T-cell repertoire of blood. Following sampling, methimazole starting at 30 mg daily was administered to hyperthyroidism patients, and high-dose intravenous methylprednisolone was administered to ophthalmopathy patients.

TCR beta CDR3 regions were amplified from RNA transcripts for repertoire sequencing. A first-round RT-PCR used HTBI primers with the Qiagen OneStep RT-PCR kit, followed by a second-round multiplex PCR, size selection and purification. Sequencing of the libraries was carried out on an Illumina HiSeq2000 in paired-end mode with 100 bp reads. Per the original workflow: SOAPnuke was used for read processing, and reads with adapters, uncalled bases, a mean Phred below 15, or no exact constant-primer or identifier match were discarded. High-quality paired reads were merged with COPE v1.2.5. Clonotypes were defined as unique nucleotide sequences and were aligned to IMGT TRB V, D and J references using MiTCR v1.1. Only V-J combinations with frequency above 0.0001 were analysed, covering around 99% of repertoires. For each V-J combination, a TCR clonal expansion and chaos score was defined as F50 clonal expansion divided by the chaos observed in the TCRdist matrix. Welch's t-statistics and random forest were used to reduce the features to about twelve V-J combinations, which were then used as input to a naive Bayes classifier. The similarity between thyroid and blood repertoires was quantified using the Morisita-Horn index. The public reads were quality trimmed at Q25 with fastp and then assembled into clones with MiXCR by TCRdb, keeping productive beta chains. Under each unique CDR3 protein, matching rows form one entry showing the most common genes and DNA. The V and J calls were not made by the authors but by TCRdb's processing. The sample profile shows 260,000 or so distinct CDR3 sequences; around 42% of them were found once. The ten largest account for around half of the sample.

The paper's findings and limits, for the study overall: Most expanded thyroid clonotypes with frequency above 0.001 were also detected in blood, suggesting blood repertoires may reflect the thyroid immune response. Ophthalmopathy was separated from stable hyperthyroidism by the 13-signature model with around 89% sensitivity and around 81% specificity in cross-validation and with 80%/75% in the test set. In validation, the model predicted ophthalmopathy progression with 70.59% sensitivity and roughly 78% specificity; some 13 predicted patients were CT-confirmed with GO in a median of about 6.2 months. No statistical method was used to predetermine the sample size, and group allocation was not hidden from the investigators.

The CDR3 sequence holds 15 residues, the cysteine and phenylalanine included. Only the CDR3 region is kept as DNA, spanning 45 bases read in frame from base 1. The germline V gene (reference sequence) yields SSHAT for CDR1 and FNYEAQ for CDR2. V and J are trimmed by 6 bases and 3 bases, and the gene matches miss 8 bases of the junction. The chain is assembled from TRBV7-7 and TRBJ2-7, and 10 junction bases match TRBD1. This sequence was found in an adult man with Graves' ophthalmopathy. Input material: peripheral blood. The nucleotide sequence is given as TGTGCCAGCAGTGACCGGGACAGGGGATTCTACGAGCAGTACTTC. This encodes CASSDRDRGFYEQYF.